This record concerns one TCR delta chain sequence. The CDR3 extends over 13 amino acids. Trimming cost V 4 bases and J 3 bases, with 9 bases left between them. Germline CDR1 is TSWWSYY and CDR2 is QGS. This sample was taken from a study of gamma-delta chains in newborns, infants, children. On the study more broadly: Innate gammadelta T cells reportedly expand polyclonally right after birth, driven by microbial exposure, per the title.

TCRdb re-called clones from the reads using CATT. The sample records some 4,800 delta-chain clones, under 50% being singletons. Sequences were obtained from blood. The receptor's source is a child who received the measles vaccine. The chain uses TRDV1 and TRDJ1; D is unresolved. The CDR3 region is CALGGFDPDKLIF. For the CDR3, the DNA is TGTGCTCTTGGGGGCTTCGACCCCGATAAACTCATCTTT.